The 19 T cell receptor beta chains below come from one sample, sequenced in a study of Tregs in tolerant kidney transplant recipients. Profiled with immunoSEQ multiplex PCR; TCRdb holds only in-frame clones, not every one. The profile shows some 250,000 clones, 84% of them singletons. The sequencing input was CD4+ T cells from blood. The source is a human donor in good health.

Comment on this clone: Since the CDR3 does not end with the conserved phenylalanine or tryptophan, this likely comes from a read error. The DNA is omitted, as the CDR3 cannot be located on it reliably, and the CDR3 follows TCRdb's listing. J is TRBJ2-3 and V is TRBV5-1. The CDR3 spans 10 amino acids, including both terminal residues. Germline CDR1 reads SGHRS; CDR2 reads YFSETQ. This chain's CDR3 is CASGKTSSDL.

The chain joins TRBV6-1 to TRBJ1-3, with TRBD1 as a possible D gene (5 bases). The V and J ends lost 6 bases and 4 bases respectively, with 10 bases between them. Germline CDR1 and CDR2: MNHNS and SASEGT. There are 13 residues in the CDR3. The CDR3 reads CASRGGSGNTIYF. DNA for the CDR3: TGTGCCAGCAGGGGGGGGTCCGGAAACACCATATATTTT.

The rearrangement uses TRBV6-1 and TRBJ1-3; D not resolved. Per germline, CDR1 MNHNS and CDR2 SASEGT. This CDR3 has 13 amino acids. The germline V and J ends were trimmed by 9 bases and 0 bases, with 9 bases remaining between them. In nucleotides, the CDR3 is TGTGCCAGTGGGAGGGCCTCTGGAAACACCATATATTTT. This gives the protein CASGRASGNTIYF.

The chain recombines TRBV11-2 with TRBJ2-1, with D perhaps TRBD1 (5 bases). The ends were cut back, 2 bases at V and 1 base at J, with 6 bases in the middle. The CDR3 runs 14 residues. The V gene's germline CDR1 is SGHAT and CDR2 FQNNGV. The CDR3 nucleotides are TGTGCCAGCAGCTTACAGGGTTCCTACAATGAGCAGTTCTTC. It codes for CASSLQGSYNEQFF.

CDR3 amino acids: CAWKGRGSTNEKLFF. CDR3 in DNA: TGTGCCTGGAAAGGGCGGGGGTCAACTAATGAAAAACTGTTTTTT. The rearrangement joins TRBV30 to TRBJ1-4, with D perhaps TRBD1 (5 bases). V was trimmed by 4 bases and J by 0 bases, leaving 12 bases between them. Looked up from germline, CDR1 is GTSNPN and CDR2 is SVGIG (reference sequence). The CDR3 covers 15 residues. The full variable domain, in which reference TRBV30 and TRBJ1-4 provide the parts outside the CDR3, is SQTIHQWPATLVQPVGSPLSLECTVEGTSNPNLYWYRQAAGRGLQLLFYSVGIGQISSEVPQNLSASRPQDRQFILSSKKLLLSDSGFYLCAWKGRGSTNEKLFFGSGTQLSVL.

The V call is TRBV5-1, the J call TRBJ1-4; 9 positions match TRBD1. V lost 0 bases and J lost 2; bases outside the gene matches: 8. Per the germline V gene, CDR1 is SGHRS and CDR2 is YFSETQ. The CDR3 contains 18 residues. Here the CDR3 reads CASSLAITGGRTNEKLFF. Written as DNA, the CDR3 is TGCGCCAGCAGCTTGGCCATTACAGGGGGCAGGACTAATGAAAAACTGTTTTTT.

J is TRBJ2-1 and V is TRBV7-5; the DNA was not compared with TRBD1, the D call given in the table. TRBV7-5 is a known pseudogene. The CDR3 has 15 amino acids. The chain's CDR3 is CARSLVVREGDEQFF. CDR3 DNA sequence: TGTGCCAGAAGCTTAGTCGTCAGGGAAGGGGATGAGCAGTTCTTC.

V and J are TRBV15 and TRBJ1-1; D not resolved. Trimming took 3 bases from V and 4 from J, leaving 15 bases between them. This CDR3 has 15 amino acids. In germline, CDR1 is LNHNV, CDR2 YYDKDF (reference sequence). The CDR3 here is CATSSPGSTGTEAFF. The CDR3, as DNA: TGTGCCACCAGCAGCCCGGGTTCGACGGGCACTGAAGCTTTCTTT.

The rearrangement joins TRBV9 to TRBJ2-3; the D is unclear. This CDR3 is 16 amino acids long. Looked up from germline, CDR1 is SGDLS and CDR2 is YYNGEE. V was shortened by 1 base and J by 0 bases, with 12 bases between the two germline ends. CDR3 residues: CASSVFDAHSTDTQYF. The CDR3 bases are TGTGCCAGCAGCGTATTTGACGCACATAGCACAGATACGCAGTATTTT. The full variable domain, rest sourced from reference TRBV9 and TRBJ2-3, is DSGVTQTPKHLITATGQRVTLRCSPRSGDLSVYWYQQSLDQGLQFLIQYYNGEERAKGNILERFSAQQFPDLHSELNLSSLELGDSALYFCASSVFDAHSTDTQYFGPGTRLTVL.

The CDR3 spells CASSWTGESPLHF. The CDR3 DNA follows: TGTGCCAGCAGCTGGACAGGGGAATCACCCCTCCACTTT. V gene TRBV7-8 combines with J gene TRBJ1-6, with 9 bases lining up with TRBD1. With V trimmed by 4 bases and J by 10 bases, 2 bases remained unmatched. Germline assignment: CDR1 SGHVS and CDR2 FQNEAQ. This CDR3 spans 13 amino acids. The complete variable domain, with remaining parts taken from reference TRBV7-8 and TRBJ1-6, reads GAGVSQSPRYKVAKRGQDVALRCDPISGHVSLFWYQQALGQGPEFLTYFQNEAQLDKSGLPSDRFFAERPEGSVSTLKIQRTQQEDSAVYLCASSWTGESPLHFGNGTRLTVT.

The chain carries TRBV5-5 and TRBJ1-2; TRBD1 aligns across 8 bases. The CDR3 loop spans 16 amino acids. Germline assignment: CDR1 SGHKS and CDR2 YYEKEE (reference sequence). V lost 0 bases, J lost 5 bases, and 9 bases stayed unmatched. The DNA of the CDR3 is TGTGCCAGCAGCTTGGCCAACGACAGGGGAAGATATGGCTACACCTTC. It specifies CASSLANDRGRYGYTF.

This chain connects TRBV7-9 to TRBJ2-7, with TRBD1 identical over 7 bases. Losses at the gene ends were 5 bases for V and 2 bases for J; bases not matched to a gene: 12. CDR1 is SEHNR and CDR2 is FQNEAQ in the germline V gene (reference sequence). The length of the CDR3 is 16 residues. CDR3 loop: CASSQLRGTVPYEQYF. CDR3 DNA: TGTGCCAGCAGCCAACTCCGAGGGACAGTTCCCTACGAGCAGTACTTC.

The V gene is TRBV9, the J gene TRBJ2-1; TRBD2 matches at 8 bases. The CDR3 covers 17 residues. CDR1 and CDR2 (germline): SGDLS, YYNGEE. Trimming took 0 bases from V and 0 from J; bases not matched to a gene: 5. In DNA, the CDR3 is TGTGCCAGCAGCGTAGAGGGCGGGAGGAGCTCCTACAATGAGCAGTTCTTC. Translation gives CASSVEGGRSSYNEQFF.

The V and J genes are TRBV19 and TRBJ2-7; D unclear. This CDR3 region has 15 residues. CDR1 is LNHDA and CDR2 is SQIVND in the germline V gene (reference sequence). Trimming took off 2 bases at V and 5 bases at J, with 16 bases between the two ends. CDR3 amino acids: CASSIIGQTLDEQYF. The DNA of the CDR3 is TGTGCCAGTAGTATAATCGGTCAGACTCTAGACGAGCAGTACTTC.

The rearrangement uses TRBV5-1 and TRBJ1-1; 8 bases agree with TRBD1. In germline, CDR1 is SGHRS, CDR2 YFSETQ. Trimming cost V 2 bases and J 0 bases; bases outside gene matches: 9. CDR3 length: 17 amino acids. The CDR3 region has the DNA TGCGCCAGCAGCTTACGGACAGGGAGCCCAATGAACACTGAAGCTTTCTTT. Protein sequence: CASSLRTGSPMNTEAFF.

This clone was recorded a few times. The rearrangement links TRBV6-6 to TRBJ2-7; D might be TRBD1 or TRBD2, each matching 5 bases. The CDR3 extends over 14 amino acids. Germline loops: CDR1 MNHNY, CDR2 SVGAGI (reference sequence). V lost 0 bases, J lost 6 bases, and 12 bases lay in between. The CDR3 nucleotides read TGTGCCAGCAGTTACTCGCAGGGAAGCGGCGAGCAGTACTTC. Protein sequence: CASSYSQGSGEQYF.

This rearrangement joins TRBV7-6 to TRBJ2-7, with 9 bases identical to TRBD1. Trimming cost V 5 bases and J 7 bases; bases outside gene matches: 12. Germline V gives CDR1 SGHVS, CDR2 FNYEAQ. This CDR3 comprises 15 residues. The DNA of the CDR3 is TGTGCCAGCAGCCAAACCAACAGGGGGCTACGGGAGCAGTACTTC. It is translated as CASSQTNRGLREQYF.

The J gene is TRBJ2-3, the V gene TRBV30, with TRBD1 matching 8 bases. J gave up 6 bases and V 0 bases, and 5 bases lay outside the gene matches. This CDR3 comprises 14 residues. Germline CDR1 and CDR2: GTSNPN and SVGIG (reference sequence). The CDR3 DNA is TGTGCCTGGAGTGTTTCAGGGGGCCTGGATACGCAGTATTTT. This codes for CAWSVSGGLDTQYF.

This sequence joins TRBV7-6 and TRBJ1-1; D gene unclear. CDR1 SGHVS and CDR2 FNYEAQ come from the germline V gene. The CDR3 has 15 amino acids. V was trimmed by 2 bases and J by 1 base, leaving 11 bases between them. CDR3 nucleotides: TGTGCCAGCAGCTTATTGGTTGTTGGGAACACTGAAGCTTTCTTT. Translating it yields CASSLLVVGNTEAFF.